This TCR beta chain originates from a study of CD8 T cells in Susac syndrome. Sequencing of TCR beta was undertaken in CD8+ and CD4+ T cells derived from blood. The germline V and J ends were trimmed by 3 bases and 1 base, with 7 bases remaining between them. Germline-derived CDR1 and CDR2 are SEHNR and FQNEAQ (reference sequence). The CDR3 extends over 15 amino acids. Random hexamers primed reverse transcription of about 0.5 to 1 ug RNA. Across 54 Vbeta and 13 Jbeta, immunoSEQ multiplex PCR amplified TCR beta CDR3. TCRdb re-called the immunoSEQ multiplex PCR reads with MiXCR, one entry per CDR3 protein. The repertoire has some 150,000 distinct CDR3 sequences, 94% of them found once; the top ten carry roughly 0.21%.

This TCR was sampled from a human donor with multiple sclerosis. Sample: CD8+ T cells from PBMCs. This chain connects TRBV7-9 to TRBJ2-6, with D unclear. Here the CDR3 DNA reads TGTGCCAGCAGCTTGGTCTCTTCTGGGGCCAACGTCCTGACTTTC. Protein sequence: CASSLVSSGANVLTF.